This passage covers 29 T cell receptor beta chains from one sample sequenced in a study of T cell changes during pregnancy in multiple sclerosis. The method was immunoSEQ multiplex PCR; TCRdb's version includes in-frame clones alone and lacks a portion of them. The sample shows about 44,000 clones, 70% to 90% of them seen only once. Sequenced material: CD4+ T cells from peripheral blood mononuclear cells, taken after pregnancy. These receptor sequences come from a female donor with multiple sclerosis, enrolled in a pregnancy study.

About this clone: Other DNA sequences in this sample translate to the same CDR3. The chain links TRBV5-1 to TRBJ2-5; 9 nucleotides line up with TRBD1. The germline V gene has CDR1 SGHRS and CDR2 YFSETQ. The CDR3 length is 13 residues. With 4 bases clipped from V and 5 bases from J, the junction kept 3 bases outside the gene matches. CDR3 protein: CASSPGQGETQYF. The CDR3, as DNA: TGCGCCAGCAGCCCCGGACAGGGGGAGACCCAGTACTTC.

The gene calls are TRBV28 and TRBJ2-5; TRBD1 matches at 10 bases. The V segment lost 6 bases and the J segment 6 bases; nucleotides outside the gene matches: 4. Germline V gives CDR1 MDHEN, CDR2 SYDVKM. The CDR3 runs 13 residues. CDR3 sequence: CASRGTGEQTQYF. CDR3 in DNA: TGTGCCAGCAGGGGGACAGGGGAACAGACCCAGTACTTC.

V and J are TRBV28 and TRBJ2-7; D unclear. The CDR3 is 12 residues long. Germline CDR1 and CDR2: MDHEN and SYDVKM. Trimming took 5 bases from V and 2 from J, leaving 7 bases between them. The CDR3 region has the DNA TGTGCCAGCAGTCGTACAGCCTACGAGCAGTACTTC. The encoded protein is CASSRTAYEQYF. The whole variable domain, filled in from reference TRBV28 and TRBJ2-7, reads DVKVTQSSRYLVKRTGEKVFLECVQDMDHENMFWYRQDPGLGLRLIYFSYDVKMKEKGDIPEGYSVSREKKERFSLILESASTNQTSMYLCASSRTAYEQYFGPGTRLTVT.

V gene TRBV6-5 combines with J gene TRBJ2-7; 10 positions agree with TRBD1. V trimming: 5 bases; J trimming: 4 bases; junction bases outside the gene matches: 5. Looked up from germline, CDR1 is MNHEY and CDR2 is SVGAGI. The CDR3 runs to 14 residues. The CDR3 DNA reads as TGTGCCAGCAGTAGAGGACAGGGGGTATACGAGCAGTACTTC. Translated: CASSRGQGVYEQYF.

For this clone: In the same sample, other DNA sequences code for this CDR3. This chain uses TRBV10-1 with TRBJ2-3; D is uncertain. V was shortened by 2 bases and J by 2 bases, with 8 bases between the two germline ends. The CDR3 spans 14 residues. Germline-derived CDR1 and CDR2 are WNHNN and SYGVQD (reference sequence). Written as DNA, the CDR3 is TGCGCCAGCAGTGAGAGAGGATCCACAGATACGCAGTATTTT. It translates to CASSERGSTDTQYF.

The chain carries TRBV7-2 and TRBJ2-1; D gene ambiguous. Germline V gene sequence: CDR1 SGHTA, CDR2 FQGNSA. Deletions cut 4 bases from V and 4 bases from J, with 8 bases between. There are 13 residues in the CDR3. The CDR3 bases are TGTGCCAGCAGCTCAATAGTATACAATGAGCAGTTCTTC. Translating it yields CASSSIVYNEQFF.

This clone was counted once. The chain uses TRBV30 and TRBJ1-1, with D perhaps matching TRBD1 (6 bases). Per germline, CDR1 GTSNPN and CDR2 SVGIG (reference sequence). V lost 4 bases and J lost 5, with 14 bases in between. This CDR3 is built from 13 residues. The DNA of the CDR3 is TGTGCCTGGATCTTCAGGGGTGGTACTGAAGCTTTCTTT. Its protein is CAWIFRGGTEAFF. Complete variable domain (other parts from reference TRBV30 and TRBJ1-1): SQTIHQWPATLVQPVGSPLSLECTVEGTSNPNLYWYRQAAGRGLQLLFYSVGIGQISSEVPQNLSASRPQDRQFILSSKKLLLSDSGFYLCAWIFRGGTEAFFGQGTRLTVV.

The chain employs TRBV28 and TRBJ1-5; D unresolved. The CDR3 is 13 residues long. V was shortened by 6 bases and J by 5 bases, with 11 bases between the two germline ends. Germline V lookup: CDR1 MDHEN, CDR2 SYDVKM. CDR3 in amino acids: CASRPRLDQPQHF. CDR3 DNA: TGTGCCAGCAGGCCGCGTCTGGATCAGCCCCAGCATTTT.

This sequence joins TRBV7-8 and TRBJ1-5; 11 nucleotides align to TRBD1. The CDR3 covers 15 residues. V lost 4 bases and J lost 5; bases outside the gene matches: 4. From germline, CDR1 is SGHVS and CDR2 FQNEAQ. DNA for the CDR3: TGTGCCAGCAGCTCAGGGACAGGGGGAGATCAGCCCCAGCATTTT. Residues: CASSSGTGGDQPQHF.

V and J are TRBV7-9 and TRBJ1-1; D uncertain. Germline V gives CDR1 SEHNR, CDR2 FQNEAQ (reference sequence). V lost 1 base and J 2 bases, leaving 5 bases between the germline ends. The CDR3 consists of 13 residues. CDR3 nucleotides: TGTGCCAGCAGCTTAGTTCTAAACACTGAAGCTTTCTTT. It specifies CASSLVLNTEAFF.

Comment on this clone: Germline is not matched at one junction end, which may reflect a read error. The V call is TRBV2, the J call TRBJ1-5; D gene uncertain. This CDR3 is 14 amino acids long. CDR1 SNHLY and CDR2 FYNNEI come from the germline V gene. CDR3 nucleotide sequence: TGTGCCAGCAGGGAAGCTTATAGCAATCAGCCCCAGCATTTT. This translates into CASREAYSNQPQHF.

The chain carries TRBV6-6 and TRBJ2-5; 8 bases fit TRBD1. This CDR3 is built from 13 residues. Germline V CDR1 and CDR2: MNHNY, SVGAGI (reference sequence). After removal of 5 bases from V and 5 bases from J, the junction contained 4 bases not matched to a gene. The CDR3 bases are TGTGCCAGCAGTCCAGGGGGCGTGGAGACCCAGTACTTC. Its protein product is CASSPGGVETQYF.

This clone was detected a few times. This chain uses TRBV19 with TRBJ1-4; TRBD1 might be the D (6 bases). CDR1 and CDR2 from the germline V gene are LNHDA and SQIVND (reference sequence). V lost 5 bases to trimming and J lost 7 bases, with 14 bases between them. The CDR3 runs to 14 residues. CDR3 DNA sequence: TGTGCCAGTAGTCCTGACAGGATGGGTGAAAAACTGTTTTTT. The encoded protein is CASSPDRMGEKLFF.

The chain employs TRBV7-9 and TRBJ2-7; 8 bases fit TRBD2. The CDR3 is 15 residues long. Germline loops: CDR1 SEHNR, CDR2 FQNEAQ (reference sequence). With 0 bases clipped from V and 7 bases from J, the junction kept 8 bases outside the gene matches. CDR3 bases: TGTGCCAGCAGCTTAGCGTCAGCGGGAGTGAGGGAGCAGTACTTC. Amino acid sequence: CASSLASAGVREQYF.

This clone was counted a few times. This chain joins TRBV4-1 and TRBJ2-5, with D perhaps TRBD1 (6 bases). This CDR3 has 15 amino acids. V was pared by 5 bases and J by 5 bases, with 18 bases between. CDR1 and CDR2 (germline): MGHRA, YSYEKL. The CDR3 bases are TGCGCCAGCAGCTCACGACGGGACAATGACGAGACCCAGTACTTC. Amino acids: CASSSRRDNDETQYF.

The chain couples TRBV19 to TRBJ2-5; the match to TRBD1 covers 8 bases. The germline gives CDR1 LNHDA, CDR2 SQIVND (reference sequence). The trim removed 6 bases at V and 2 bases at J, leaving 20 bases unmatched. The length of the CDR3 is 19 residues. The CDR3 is CASSKRVRQGAGWQETQYF. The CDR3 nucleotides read TGTGCCAGTAGCAAAAGGGTTCGGCAGGGGGCGGGATGGCAAGAGACCCAGTACTTC.

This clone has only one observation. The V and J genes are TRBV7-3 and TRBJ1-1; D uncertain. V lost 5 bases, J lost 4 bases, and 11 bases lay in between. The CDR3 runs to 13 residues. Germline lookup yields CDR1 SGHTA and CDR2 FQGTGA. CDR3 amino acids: CASSPRGPTEAFF. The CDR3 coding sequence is TGTGCCAGCAGCCCGCGAGGGCCCACTGAAGCTTTCTTT. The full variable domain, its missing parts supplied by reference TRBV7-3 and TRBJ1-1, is GAGVSQTPSNKVTEKGKYVELRCDPISGHTALYWYRQSLGQGPEFLIYFQGTGAADDSGLPNDRFFAVRPEGSVSTLKIQRTERGDSAVYLCASSPRGPTEAFFGQGTRLTVV.

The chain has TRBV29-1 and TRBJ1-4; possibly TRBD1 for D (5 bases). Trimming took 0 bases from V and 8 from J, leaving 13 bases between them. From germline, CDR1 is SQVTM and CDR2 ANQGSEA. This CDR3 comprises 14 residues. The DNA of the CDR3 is TGCAGCGTTGAAGAAGGTCAGGGATGGGAAAAACTGTTTTTT. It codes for CSVEEGQGWEKLFF.

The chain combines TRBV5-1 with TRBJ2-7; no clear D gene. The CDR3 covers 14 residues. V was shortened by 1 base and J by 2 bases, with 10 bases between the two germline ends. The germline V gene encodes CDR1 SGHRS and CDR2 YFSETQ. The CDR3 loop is CASSLLGTAYEQYF. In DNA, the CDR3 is TGCGCCAGCAGCTTGCTTGGTACTGCCTACGAGCAGTACTTC. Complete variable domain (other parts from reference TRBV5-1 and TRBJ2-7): KAGVTQTPRYLIKTRGQQVTLSCSPISGHRSVSWYQQTPGQGLQFLFEYFSETQRNKGNFPGRFSGRQFSNSRSEMNVSTLELGDSALYLCASSLLGTAYEQYFGPGTRLTVT.

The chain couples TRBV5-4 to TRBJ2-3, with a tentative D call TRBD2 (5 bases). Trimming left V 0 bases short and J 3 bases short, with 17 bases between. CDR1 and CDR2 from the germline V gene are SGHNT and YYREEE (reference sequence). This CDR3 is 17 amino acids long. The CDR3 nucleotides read TGTGCCAGCAGCTTGGAATTGGCGAGGACGGGGACAGATACGCAGTATTTT. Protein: CASSLELARTGTDTQYF.

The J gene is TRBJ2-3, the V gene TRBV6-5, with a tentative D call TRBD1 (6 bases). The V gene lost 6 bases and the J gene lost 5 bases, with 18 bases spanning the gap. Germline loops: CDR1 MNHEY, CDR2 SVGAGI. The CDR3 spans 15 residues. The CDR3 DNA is TGTGCCAGCAGGCGGACAGAATCGCGGATAGATACGCAGTATTTT. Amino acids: CASRRTESRIDTQYF.

CDR3 nucleotides: TGTGCCAGCAGAAGGGGTTGGGAGCAGTACTTC. Amino acid sequence: CASRRGWEQYF. The V call is TRBV6-1, the J call TRBJ2-7, with D possibly TRBD1 on 5 matching bases. V was trimmed by 6 bases and J by 7 bases, leaving 10 bases between them. This CDR3 spans 11 amino acids. Germline lookup yields CDR1 MNHNS and CDR2 SASEGT.

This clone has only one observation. CDR3 in amino acids: CASRFGGTGTEAFF. CDR3 nucleotides: TGCGCCAGCAGATTTGGGGGGACGGGGACTGAAGCTTTCTTT. This sequence joins TRBV5-1 and TRBJ1-1; D is perhaps TRBD1 (5 bases). The CDR3 spans 14 residues. The V gene lost 5 bases and the J gene lost 5 bases, with 16 bases spanning the gap. Germline values: CDR1 SGHRS, CDR2 YFSETQ.

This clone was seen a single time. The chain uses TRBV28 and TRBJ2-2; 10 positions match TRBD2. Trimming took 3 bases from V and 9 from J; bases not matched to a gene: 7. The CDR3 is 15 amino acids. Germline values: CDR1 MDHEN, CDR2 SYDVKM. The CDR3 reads CASSLGLAGARELFF. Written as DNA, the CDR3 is TGTGCCAGCAGTTTGGGGCTAGCGGGAGCCCGGGAGCTGTTTTTT.

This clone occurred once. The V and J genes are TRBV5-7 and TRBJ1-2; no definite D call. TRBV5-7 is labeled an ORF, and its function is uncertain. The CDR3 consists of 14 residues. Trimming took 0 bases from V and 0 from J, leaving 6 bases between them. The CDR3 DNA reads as TGTGCCAGCAGCTTGGAGCCCCCTAACTATGGCTACACCTTC. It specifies CASSLEPPNYGYTF.

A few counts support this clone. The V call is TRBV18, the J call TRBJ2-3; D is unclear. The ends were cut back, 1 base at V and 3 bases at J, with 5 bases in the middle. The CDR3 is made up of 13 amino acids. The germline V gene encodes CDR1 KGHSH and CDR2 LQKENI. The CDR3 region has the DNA TGTGCCAGCTCACCACGGGCTACAGATACGCAGTATTTT. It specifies CASSPRATDTQYF.

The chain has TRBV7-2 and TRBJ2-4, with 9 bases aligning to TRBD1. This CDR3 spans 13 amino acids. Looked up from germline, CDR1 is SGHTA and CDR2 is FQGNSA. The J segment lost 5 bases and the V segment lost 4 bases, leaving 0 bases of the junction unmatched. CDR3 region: CASSYRGQNIQYF. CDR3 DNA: TGTGCCAGCAGCTACAGGGGGCAAAACATTCAGTACTTC.

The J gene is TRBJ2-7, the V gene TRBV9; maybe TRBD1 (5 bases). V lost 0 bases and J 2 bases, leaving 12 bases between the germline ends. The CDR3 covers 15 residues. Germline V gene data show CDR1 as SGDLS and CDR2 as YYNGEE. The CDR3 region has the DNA TGTGCCAGCAGCGTAGTAGGGGAAAGAACCTACGAGCAGTACTTC. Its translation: CASSVVGERTYEQYF.

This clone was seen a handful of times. The CDR3 sequence: CASGRGGPGNTIYF. The CDR3 coding sequence is TGTGCCAGCGGAAGGGGGGGGCCTGGAAACACCATATATTTT. The V and J genes are TRBV27 and TRBJ1-3, with D possibly being TRBD1 (6 bases). Germline V gives CDR1 MNHEY, CDR2 SMNVEV (reference sequence). V was pared by 8 bases and J by 2 bases, with 13 bases between. This CDR3 has 14 amino acids.